This T cell receptor beta chain comes out of a study of cytomegalovirus exposure and HLA in healthy donors. 60 Vbeta and 13 Jbeta primers were used in PCR. The repertoire was sequenced with immunoSEQ multiplex PCR; TCRdb's copy has only in-frame clones and lacks some. Of 150,000 to 200,000 clones in the sample, under 80% were seen once. CDR3 length: 17 residues. The V and J ends lost 2 bases and 0 bases respectively, with 14 bases between them. CDR1 is SGHVS, CDR2 FQNEAQ, per germline. Sequencing used PBMCs. The rearrangement links TRBV7-8 to TRBJ1-5, with D perhaps matching TRBD1 (6 bases). The TCR originated in a woman aged 45-65 years in good health and CMV-seropositive. The CDR3 DNA follows: TGTGCCAGCAGCTTATCAAAGAGGGGGTATAGCAATCAGCCCCAGCATTTT. Protein: CASSLSKRGYSNQPQHF.